This T cell receptor (beta chain) originates from a study of CD8 T cells in ankylosing spondylitis. Each CDR3 protein gets one entry after TCRdb re-called the 5' RACE reads with MiXCR. The repertoire holds about 210,000 distinct CDR3 sequences, with 8% to 9% as singletons. V dropped 4 bases and J dropped 2 bases, with 12 bases sitting between them. CDR1 DFQATT and CDR2 SNEGSKA come from the germline V gene (reference sequence). The CDR3 runs to 13 residues. This clonotype has just a few counts. This sequence was found in a female donor with ankylosing spondylitis or in good health (not recorded which). The chain uses TRBV20-1 and TRBJ2-7, with unresolved D. The sample was blood, either unsorted or a sorted T cell fraction (not recorded which). The CDR3 is CSATPEAAYEQYF. In nucleotides, the CDR3 is TGCAGTGCTACCCCCGAGGCGGCCTACGAGCAGTACTTC.